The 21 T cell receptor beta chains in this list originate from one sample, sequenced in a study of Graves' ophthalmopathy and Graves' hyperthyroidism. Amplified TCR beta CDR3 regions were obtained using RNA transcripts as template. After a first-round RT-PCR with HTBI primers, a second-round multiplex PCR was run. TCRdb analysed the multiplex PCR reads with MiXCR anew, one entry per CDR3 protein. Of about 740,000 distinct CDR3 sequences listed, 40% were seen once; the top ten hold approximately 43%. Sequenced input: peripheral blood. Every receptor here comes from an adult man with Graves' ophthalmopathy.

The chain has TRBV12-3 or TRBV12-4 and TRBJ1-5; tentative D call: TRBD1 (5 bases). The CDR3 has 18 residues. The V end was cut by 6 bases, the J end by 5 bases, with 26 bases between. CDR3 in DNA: TGTGCCAGCAGGATAGGGTTAGGGGTCTTATTACCTCATCAGCCCCAGCATTTT. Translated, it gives CASRIGLGVLLPHQPQHF.

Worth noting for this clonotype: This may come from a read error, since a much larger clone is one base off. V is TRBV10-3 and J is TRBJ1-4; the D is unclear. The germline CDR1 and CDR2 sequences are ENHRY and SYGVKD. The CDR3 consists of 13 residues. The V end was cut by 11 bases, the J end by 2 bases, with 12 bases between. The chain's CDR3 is CAVSDGTNEKLFF. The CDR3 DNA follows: TGTGCCGTCTCCGACGGGACTAATGAAAAACTGTTTTTT.

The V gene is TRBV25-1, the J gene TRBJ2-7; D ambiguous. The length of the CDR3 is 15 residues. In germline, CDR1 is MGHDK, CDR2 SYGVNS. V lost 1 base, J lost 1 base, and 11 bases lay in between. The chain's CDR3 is CASSEWSARSYEQYF. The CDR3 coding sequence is TGTGCCAGCAGTGAATGGAGCGCTAGATCCTACGAGCAGTACTTC.

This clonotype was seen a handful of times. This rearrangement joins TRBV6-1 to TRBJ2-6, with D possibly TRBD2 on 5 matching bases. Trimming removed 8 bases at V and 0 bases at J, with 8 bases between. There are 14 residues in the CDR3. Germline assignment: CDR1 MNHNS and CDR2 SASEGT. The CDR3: CASEGSSGANVLTF. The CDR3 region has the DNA TGTGCCAGCGAGGGATCCTCTGGGGCCAACGTCCTGACTTTC.

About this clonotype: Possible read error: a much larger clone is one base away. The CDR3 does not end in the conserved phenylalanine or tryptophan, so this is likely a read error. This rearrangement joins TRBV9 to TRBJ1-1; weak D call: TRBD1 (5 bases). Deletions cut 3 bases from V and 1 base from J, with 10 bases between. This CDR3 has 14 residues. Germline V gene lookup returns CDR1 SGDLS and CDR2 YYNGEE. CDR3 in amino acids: CASSGGPRNTEAFS. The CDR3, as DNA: TGTGCCAGCAGCGGGGGACCGAGGAACACTGAAGCTTTCTCT.

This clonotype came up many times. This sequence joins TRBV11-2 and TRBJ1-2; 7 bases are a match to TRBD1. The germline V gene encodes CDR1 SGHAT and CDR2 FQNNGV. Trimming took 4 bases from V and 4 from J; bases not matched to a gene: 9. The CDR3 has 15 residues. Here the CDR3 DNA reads TGTGCCAGCAGCTCGAGTCCGGGACAGATCTATGGCTACACCTTC. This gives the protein CASSSSPGQIYGYTF. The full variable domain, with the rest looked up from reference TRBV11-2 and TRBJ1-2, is EAGVAQSPRYKIIEKRQSVAFWCNPISGHATLYWYQQILGQGPKLLIQFQNNGVVDDSQLPKDRFSAERLKGVDSTLKIQPAKLEDSAVYLCASSSSPGQIYGYTFGSGTRLTVV.

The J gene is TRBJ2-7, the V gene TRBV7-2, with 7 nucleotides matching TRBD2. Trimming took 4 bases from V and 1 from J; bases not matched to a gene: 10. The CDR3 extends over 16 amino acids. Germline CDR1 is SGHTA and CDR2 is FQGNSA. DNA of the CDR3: TGTGCCAGCAGCTCCGGCGGGAGCGGTACTTCCTACGAGCAGTACTTC. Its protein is CASSSGGSGTSYEQYF. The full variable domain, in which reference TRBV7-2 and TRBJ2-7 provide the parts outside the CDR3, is GAGVSQSPSNKVTEKGKDVELRCDPISGHTALYWYRQSLGQGLEFLIYFQGNSAPDKSGLPSDRFSAERTGGSVSTLTIQRTQQEDSAVYLCASSSGGSGTSYEQYFGPGTRLTVT.

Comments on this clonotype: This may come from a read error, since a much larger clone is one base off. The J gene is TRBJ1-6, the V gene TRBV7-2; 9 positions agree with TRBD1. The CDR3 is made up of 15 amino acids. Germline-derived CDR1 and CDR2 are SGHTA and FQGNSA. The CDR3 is CASNLGQGSNSPLHF. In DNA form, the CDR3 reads TGTGCCAGCAACTTAGGACAGGGGAGTAATTCACCCCTCCACTTT.

CDR3 DNA: TGTGCCAGCAGAGTGTGGGGGGGAAACAATCGGAGGACCCAGTACTTC. This translates into CASRVWGGNNRRTQYF. V and J are TRBV25-1 and TRBJ2-5; TRBD2 aligns across 7 bases. Germline trimming cut 6 bases from V and 7 bases from J; bases unmatched to any gene: 17. From germline, CDR1 is MGHDK and CDR2 SYGVNS. CDR3 length equals 16 residues. Variable domain in full (rest from reference TRBV25-1 and TRBJ2-5): EADIYQTPRYLVIGTGKKITLECSQTMGHDKMYWYQQDPGMELHLIHYSYGVNSTEKGDLSSESTVSRIRTEHFPLTLESARPSHTSQYLCASRVWGGNNRRTQYFGPGTRLLVL.

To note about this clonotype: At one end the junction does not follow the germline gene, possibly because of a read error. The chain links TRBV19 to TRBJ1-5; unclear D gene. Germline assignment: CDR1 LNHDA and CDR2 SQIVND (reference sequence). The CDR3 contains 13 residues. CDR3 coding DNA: TGTGCCAGTAGTAGAGAAGGGATTCAGCTCCAGCATTTT. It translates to CASSREGIQLQHF. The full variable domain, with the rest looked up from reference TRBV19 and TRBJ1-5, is DGGITQSPKYLFRKEGQNVTLSCEQNLNHDAMYWYRQDPGQGLRLIYYSQIVNDFQKGDIAEGYSVSREKKESFPLTVTSAQKNPTAFYLCASSREGIQLQHFGDGTRLSIL.

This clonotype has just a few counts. In DNA form, the CDR3 reads TGTGCCAGCAGCTTAGCGGTAGAATCGAACACCGGGGAGCTGTTTTTT. Amino acids: CASSLAVESNTGELFF. The rearrangement joins TRBV7-4 to TRBJ2-2; D is unresolved. The V gene's germline CDR1 is SGHVT and CDR2 SQSDAQ. V lost 0 bases and J lost 0, with 8 bases in between. CDR3 length equals 16 residues.

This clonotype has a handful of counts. The CDR3 DNA is TGTGCCAGTAGTATCTCGGGGGTAAACACCGGGGAGCTGTTTTTT. Protein: CASSISGVNTGELFF. This rearrangement joins TRBV19 to TRBJ2-2, with D possibly TRBD2 on 6 matching bases. The CDR3 spans 15 residues. The germline gives CDR1 LNHDA, CDR2 SQIVND (reference sequence). The V end lost 3 bases, the J end lost 2 bases, and 10 bases lay between the germline ends.

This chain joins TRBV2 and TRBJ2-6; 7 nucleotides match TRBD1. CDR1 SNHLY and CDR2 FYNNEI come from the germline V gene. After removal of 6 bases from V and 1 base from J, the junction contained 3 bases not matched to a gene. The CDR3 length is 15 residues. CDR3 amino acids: CASREQGSGANVLTF. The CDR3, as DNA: TGTGCCAGCAGAGAACAGGGGTCTGGGGCCAACGTCCTGACTTTC.

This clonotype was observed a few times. The CDR3 DNA follows: TGTGCCAGCAGTTTCAACGGGAGGGCGTACGAGCAGTACTTC. This sequence encodes CASSFNGRAYEQYF. V is TRBV25-1 and J is TRBJ2-7, with 8 bases lining up with TRBD2. V trimming: 5 bases; J trimming: 4 bases; junction bases outside the gene matches: 7. The CDR3 sequence is 14 residues long. CDR1 is MGHDK, CDR2 SYGVNS, per germline.

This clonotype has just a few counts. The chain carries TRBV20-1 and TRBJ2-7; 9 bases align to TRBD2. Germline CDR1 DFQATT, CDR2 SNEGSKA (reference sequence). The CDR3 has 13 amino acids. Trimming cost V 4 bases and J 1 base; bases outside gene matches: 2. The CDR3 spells CSAKAGGSYEQYF. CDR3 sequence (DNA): TGCAGTGCTAAAGCGGGAGGATCCTACGAGCAGTACTTC.

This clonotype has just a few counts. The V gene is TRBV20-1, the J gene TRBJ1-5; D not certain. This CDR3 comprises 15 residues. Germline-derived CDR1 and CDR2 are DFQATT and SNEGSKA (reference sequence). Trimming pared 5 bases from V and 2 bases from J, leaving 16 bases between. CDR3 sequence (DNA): TGCAGTGCTGACGAATTGGGCAGTGGCAATCAGCCCCAGCATTTT. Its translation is CSADELGSGNQPQHF.

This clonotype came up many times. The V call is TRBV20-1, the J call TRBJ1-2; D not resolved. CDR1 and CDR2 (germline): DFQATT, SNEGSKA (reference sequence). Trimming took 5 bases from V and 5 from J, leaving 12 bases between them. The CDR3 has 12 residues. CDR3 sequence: CSAEELEYGYTF. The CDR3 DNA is TGCAGTGCTGAGGAGCTAGAATATGGCTACACCTTC.

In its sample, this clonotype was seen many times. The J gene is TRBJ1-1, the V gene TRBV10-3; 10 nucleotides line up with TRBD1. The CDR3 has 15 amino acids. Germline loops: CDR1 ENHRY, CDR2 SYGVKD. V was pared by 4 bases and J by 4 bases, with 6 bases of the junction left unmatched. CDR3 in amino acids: CAISGGTGAGTEAFF. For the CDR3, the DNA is TGTGCCATCAGTGGGGGGACAGGGGCGGGCACTGAAGCTTTCTTT.

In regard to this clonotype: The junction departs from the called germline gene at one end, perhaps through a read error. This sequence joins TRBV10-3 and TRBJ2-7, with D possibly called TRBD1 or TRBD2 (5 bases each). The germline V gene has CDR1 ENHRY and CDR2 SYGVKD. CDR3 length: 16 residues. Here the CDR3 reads CASSSPADGTGFEQYF. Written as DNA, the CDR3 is TGTGCCAGCAGTTCCCCAGCCGATGGGACGGGTTTCGAGCAGTACTTC.

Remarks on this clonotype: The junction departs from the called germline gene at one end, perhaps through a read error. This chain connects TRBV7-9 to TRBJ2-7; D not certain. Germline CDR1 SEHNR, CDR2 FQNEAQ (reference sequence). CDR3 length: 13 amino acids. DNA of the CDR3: TGTGCCAGCAGCCCTGGGGTTACCTACGAGGAGTACTTC. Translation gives CASSPGVTYEEYF.

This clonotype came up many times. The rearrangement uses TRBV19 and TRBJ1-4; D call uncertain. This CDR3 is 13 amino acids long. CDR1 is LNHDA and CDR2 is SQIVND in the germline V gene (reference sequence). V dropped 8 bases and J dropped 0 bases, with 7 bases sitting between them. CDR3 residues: CASAWTTNEKLFF. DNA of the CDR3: TGTGCCAGTGCGTGGACAACTAATGAAAAACTGTTTTTT.